This is a list of T cell receptor beta chains from one sample in a study of blood T cell repertoires in COVID-19. Assay used: immunoSEQ multiplex PCR; TCRdb lists only in-frame clones, some missing. The sample comprises around 250,000 clones, roughly four fifths of which are singletons, and approximately 15% rests with the top ten. Sequenced material: PBMCs or T cells enriched from blood (not recorded which). These receptors all come from a man aged 35 to 55 who had recovered from COVID-19. Both conserved end residues are part of each CDR3. D genes are given only for firm matches. Some rows mark clone size as missing; the rest say once, few, many or name a class of expanded clone.

j_call	d_call	v_call	clone_size	cdr3_aa	cdr3_nt
TRBJ1-2	TRBD1	TRBV19	.	CASRRPGQGSPGYGYTF	TGTGCCAGCCGGCGCCCGGGACAGGGATCCCCCGGCTATGGCTACACCTTC
TRBJ1-6	TRBD1	TRBV6-2/TRBV6-3	.	CASSYRIGTADSPLHF	TGTGCCAGCAGTTATCGGATCGGGACAGCTGATTCACCCCTCCACTTT
TRBJ1-2	.	TRBV5-4	.	CASSLAGSYGYTF	TGTGCCAGCAGCTTGGCCGGGAGCTATGGCTACACCTTC
TRBJ1-5	.	TRBV6-5	.	CASSPRDISNQPQHF	TGTGCCAGCAGCCCCCGGGACATTAGCAATCAGCCCCAGCATTTT
TRBJ1-6	.	TRBV4-2	.	CASSQVQGLGDSPLHF	TGTGCCAGCAGCCAAGTCCAGGGGTTAGGTGATTCACCCCTCCACTTT
TRBJ2-7	.	TRBV30	.	CAWTRSYEQYF	TGTGCCTGGACGAGGTCCTACGAGCAGTACTTC
TRBJ2-1	TRBD1	TRBV28	.	CASSSGGTGGSNEQFF	TGTGCCAGCAGCTCGGGTGGGACAGGGGGGAGCAATGAGCAGTTCTTC
TRBJ2-5	TRBD2	TRBV4-2	.	CASSQGTSQETQYF	TGTGCCAGCAGCCAAGGGACTAGCCAAGAGACCCAGTACTTC
TRBJ2-1	TRBD2	TRBV7-8	.	CAGASGGRDEQFF	TGTGCCGGTGCGAGCGGGGGCAGGGATGAGCAGTTCTTC
TRBJ1-2	.	TRBV30	.	CASGGAGSNYGYTF	TGTGCCTCCGGGGGGGCAGGGTCGAACTATGGCTACACCTTC
TRBJ1-1	TRBD1	TRBV5-1	.	CASSWEGQGTRQAFF	TGCGCCAGCAGCTGGGAGGGACAGGGGACGCGGCAAGCTTTCTTT
TRBJ1-5	.	TRBV3-1/TRBV3-2	few	CASSQDGGNQPQHF	TGTGCCAGCAGCCAAGATGGAGGAAATCAGCCCCAGCATTTT
TRBJ1-2	.	TRBV7-8	.	CASSPNRAGYTF	TGTGCCAGCAGCCCTAACAGGGCTGGCTACACCTTC
TRBJ2-1	.	TRBV9	once	CASSVDPGTNAYNEQFF	TGTGCCAGCAGCGTAGATCCAGGTACGAACGCCTACAATGAGCAGTTCTTC
TRBJ1-5	TRBD1	TRBV7-8	.	CASSLKEGGWVQPQHF	TGTGCCAGCAGCTTAAAGGAAGGGGGCTGGGTTCAGCCCCAGCATTTT
TRBJ1-5	.	TRBV11-2	many	CASSLSDSNQPQHF	TGTGCCAGCAGCTTATCAGATAGCAATCAGCCCCAGCATTTT
TRBJ1-2	TRBD1	TRBV2	.	CASSVTGVEGYTF	TGTGCCAGCAGTGTGACAGGGGTGGAGGGCTACACCTTC
TRBJ1-2	TRBD1	TRBV29-1	.	CSLNRGTGDGYTF	TGCAGCCTGAATAGAGGGACAGGGGATGGCTACACCTTC
TRBJ2-7	TRBD1	TRBV5-4	.	CASSPTDRAYEQYF	TGTGCCAGCAGCCCGACCGACAGGGCCTACGAGCAGTACTTC
TRBJ2-7	TRBD2	TRBV14	.	CASAGNREGHHEQYF	TGTGCCAGCGCAGGGAACCGGGAGGGCCACCACGAGCAGTACTTC
TRBJ1-4	.	TRBV2	.	CASSFHDSGEKLFF	TGTGCCAGCAGCTTCCACGATTCAGGAGAAAAACTGTTTTTT
TRBJ2-7	TRBD1	TRBV13	.	CASSVWTGAYEQYF	TGTGCCAGCAGCGTGTGGACAGGGGCCTACGAGCAGTACTTC